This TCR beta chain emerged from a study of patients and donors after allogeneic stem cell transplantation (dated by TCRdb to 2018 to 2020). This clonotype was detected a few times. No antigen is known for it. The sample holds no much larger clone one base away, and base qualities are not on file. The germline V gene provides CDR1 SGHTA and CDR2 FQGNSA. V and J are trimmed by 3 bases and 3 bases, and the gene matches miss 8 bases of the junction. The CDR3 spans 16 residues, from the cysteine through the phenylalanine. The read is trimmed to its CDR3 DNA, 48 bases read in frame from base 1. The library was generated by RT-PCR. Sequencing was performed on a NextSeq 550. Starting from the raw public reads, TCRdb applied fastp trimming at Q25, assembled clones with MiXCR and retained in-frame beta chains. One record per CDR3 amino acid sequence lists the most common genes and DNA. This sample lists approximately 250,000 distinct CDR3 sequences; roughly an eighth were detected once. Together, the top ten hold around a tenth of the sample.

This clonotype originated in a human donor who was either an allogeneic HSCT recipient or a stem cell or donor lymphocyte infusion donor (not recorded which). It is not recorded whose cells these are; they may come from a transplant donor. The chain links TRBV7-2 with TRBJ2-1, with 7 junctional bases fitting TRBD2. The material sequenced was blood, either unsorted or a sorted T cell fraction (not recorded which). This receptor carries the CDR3 CASSFFGAGFYNEQFF. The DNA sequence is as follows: TGTGCCAGCAGCTTCTTCGGAGCGGGGTTCTACAATGAGCAGTTCTTC.